This T cell receptor (beta chain) was observed in a study of identical twins. This clonotype was picked up a small number of times. The antigen is unknown. The cDNA had a unique molecular identifier and a template-switch universal primer site. TCRdb reprocessed the 5' RACE reads via MiXCR and lists one record per CDR3 protein. Of some 500,000 distinct CDR3 sequences listed, approximately 15% were seen once; the top ten hold about 0.54%. Study-level findings and limits: The abundant beta clonotypes from cord blood had fewer insertions, and memory repertoires had none of this. Modeled out-of-frame TCR alpha sharing in monozygotic twins fell below observed levels.

The donor group consisted entirely of healthy Caucasians. Germline lookup yields CDR1 DFQATT and CDR2 SNEGSKA (reference sequence). CDR3 length: 12 residues. Another study also made use of these data, one on yellow fever vaccine responses in identical twins.

Sequencing was performed on CD4+ T cells sorted from blood. The V call is TRBV20-1, the J call TRBJ2-7; unclear D gene. The receptor comes from a woman aged 18-29 years in good health. CDR3 in amino acids: CSGPGAYYEQYF. The CDR3 DNA follows: TGCAGCGGGCCGGGCGCGTACTACGAGCAGTACTTC.